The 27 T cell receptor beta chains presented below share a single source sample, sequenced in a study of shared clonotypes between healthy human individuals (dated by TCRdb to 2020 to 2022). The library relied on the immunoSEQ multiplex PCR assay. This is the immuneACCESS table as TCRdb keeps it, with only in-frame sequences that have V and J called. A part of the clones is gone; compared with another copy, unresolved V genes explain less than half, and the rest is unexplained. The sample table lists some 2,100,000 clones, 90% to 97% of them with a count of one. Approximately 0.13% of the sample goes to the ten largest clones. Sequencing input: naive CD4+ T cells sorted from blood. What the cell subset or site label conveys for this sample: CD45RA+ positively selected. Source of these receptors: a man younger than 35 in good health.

The DNA of the CDR3 is TGCAGCGTTGGGTTCAAGGGCGGAATAAGGACCTACGAGCAGTACTTC. Amino acids: CSVGFKGGIRTYEQYF. The rearrangement joins TRBV29-1 to TRBJ2-7; D not resolved. With 4 bases removed from V and 2 bases from J, the gap between germline ends came to 21 bases. Germline CDR1 SQVTM, CDR2 ANQGSEA. The CDR3 consists of 16 residues.

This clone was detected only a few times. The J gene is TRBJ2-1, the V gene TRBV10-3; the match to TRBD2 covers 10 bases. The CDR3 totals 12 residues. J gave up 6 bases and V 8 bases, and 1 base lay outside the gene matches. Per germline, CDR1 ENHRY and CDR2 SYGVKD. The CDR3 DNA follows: TGTGCCATCTCTAGCGGGAGCAATGAGCAGTTCTTC. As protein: CAISSGSNEQFF.

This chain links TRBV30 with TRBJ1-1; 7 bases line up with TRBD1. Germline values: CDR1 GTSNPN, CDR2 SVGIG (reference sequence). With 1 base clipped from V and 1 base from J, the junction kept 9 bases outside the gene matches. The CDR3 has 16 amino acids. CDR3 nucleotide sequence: TGTGCCTGGAGTGGTTACAGGGGCATAGGGAACACTGAAGCTTTCTTT. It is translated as CAWSGYRGIGNTEAFF.

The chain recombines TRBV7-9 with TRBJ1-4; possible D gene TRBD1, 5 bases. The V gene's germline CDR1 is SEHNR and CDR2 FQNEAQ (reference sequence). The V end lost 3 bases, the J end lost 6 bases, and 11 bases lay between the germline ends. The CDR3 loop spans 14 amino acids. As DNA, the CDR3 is TGTGCCAGCAGCTTCGCGCAGGGTGATGAAAAACTGTTTTTT. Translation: CASSFAQGDEKLFF. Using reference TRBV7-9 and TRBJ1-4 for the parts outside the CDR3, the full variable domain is DTGVSQNPRHKITKRGQNVTFRCDPISEHNRLYWYRQTLGQGPEFLTYFQNEAQLEKSRLLSDRFSAERPKGSFSTLEIQRTEQGDSAMYLCASSFAQGDEKLFFGSGTQLSVL.

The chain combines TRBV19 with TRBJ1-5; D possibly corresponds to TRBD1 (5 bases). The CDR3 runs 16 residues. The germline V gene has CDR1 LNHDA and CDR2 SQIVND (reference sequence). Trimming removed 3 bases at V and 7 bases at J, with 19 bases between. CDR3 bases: TGTGCCAGTAGTATCCGATCCTCGCAGGGCGGACAGCCCCAGCATTTT. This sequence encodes CASSIRSSQGGQPQHF. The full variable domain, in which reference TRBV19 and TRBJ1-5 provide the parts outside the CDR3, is DGGITQSPKYLFRKEGQNVTLSCEQNLNHDAMYWYRQDPGQGLRLIYYSQIVNDFQKGDIAEGYSVSREKKESFPLTVTSAQKNPTAFYLCASSIRSSQGGQPQHFGDGTRLSIL.

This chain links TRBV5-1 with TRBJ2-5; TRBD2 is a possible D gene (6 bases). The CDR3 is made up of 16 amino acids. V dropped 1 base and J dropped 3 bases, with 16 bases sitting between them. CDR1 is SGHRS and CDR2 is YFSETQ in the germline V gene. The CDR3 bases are TGCGCCAGCAGCTTGAGGGCGGAGGGGAGAAAAGAGACCCAGTACTTC. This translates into CASSLRAEGRKETQYF.

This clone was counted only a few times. For the CDR3, the DNA is TGTGCCAGTAGTATCATCGGGGAAGGCACTGAAGCTTTCTTT. Its translation is CASSIIGEGTEAFF. The gene calls are TRBV19 and TRBJ1-1; D is ambiguous. V was clipped by 3 bases and J by 4 bases, with 12 bases between them. The CDR3 has 14 amino acids. CDR1 is LNHDA and CDR2 is SQIVND in the germline V gene (reference sequence).

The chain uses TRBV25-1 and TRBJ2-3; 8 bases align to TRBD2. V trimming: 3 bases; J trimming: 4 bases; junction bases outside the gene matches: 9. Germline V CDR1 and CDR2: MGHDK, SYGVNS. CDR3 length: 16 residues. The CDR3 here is CASSDFPGGPADTQYF. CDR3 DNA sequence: TGTGCCAGCAGTGATTTCCCGGGGGGGCCCGCAGATACGCAGTATTTT.

CDR3 sequence reads: CASSTGTGKNTGELFF. DNA of the CDR3: TGTGCCAGCAGCACCGGGACAGGGAAGAACACCGGGGAGCTGTTTTTT. This sequence joins TRBV5-4 and TRBJ2-2; 9 bases are shared with TRBD1. V was clipped by 4 bases and J by 1 base; unmatched bases: 5. The CDR3 is 16 residues long. Germline V CDR1 and CDR2: SGHNT, YYREEE (reference sequence).

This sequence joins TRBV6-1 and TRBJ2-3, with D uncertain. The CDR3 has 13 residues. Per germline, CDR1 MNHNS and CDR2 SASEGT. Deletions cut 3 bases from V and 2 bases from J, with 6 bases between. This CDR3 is CASSDWATDTQYF. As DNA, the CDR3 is TGTGCCAGCAGTGATTGGGCCACAGATACGCAGTATTTT.

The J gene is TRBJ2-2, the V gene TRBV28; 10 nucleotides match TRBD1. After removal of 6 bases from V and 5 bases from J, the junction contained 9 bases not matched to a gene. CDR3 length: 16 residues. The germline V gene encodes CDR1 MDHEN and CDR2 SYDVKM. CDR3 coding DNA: TGTGCCAGCAGCCCCGGGGGACAGGGGAATACCGGGGAGCTGTTTTTT. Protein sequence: CASSPGGQGNTGELFF. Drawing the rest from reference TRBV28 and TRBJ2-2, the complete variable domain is DVKVTQSSRYLVKRTGEKVFLECVQDMDHENMFWYRQDPGLGLRLIYFSYDVKMKEKGDIPEGYSVSREKKERFSLILESASTNQTSMYLCASSPGGQGNTGELFFGEGSRLTVL.

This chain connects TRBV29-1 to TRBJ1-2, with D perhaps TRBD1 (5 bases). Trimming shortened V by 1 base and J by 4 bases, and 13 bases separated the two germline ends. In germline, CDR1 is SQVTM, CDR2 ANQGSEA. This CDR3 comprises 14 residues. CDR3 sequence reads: CSVEGGAWGYGYTF. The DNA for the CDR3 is TGCAGCGTTGAAGGAGGGGCTTGGGGCTATGGCTACACCTTC.

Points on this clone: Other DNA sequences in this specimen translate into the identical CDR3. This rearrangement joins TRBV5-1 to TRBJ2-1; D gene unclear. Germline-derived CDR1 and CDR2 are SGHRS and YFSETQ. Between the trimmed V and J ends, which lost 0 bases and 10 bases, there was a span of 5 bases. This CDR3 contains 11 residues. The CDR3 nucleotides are TGCGCCAGCAGCTTGGCCTACGAGCAGTTCTTC. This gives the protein CASSLAYEQFF.

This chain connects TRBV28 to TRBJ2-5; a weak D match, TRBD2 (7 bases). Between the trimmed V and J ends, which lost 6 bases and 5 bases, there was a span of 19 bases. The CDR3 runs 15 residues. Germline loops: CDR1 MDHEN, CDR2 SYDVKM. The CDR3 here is CASSSPGGPSETQYF. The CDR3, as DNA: TGTGCCAGCAGCTCCCCCGGGGGGCCTTCGGAGACCCAGTACTTC. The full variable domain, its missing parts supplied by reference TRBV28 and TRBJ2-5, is DVKVTQSSRYLVKRTGEKVFLECVQDMDHENMFWYRQDPGLGLRLIYFSYDVKMKEKGDIPEGYSVSREKKERFSLILESASTNQTSMYLCASSSPGGPSETQYFGPGTRLLVL.

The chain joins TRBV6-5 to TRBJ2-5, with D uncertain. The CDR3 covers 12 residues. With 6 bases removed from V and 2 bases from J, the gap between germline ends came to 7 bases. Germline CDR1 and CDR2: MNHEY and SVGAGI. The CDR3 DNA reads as TGTGCCAGCAGCCTACTACAAGAGACCCAGTACTTC. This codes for CASSLLQETQYF.

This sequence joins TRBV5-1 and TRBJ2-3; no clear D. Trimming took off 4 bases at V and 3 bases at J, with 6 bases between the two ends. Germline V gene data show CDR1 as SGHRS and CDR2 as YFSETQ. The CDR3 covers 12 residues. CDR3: CASSGMTDTQYF. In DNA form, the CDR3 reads TGCGCCAGCAGCGGGATGACAGATACGCAGTATTTT.

CDR3 bases: TGCGCCAGCAGCTCCTGGGCGGGAACCTACAATGAGCAGTTCTTC. Amino acids: CASSSWAGTYNEQFF. V is TRBV5-1 and J is TRBJ2-1; possibly TRBD2 for D (6 bases). Germline V CDR1 and CDR2: SGHRS, YFSETQ. The CDR3 covers 15 residues. Trimming took off 3 bases at V and 2 bases at J, with 12 bases between the two ends.

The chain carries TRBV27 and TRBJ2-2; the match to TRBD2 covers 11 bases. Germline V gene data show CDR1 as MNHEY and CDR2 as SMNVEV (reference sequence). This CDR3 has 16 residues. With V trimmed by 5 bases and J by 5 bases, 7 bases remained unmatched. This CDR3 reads CASSPVTSGITGELFF. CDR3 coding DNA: TGTGCCAGCAGTCCGGTGACTAGCGGGATTACCGGGGAGCTGTTTTTT.

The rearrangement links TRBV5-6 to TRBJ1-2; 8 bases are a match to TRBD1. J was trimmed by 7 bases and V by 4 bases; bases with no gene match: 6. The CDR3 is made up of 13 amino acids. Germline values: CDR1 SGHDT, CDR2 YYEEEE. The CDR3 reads CASSGQGIGGYTF. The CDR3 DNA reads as TGTGCCAGCAGCGGACAGGGAATAGGTGGCTACACCTTC.

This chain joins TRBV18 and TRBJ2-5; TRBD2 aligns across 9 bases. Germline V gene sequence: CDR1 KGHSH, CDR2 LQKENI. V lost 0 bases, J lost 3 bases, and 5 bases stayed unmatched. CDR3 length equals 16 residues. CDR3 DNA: TGTGCCAGCTCACCACCAGGGTTAGCGGGAGAAGAGACCCAGTACTTC. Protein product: CASSPPGLAGEETQYF.

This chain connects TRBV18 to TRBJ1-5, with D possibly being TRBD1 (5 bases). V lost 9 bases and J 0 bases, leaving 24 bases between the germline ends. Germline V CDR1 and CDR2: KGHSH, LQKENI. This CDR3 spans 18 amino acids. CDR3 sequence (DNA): TGTGCCAGTTCCGCGGGGCAGGCTCTATCAAATAGCAATCAGCCCCAGCATTTT. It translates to CASSAGQALSNSNQPQHF.

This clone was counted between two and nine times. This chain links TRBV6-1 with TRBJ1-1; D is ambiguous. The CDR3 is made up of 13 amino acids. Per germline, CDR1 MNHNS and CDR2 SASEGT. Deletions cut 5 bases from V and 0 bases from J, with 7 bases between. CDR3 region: CASSLQMNTEAFF. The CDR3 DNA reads TGTGCCAGCAGTCTACAGATGAACACTGAAGCTTTCTTT.

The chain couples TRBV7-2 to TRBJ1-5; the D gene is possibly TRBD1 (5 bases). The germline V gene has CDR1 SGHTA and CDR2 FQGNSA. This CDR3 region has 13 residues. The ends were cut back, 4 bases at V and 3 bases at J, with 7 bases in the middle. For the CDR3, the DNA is TGTGCCAGCAGCTGGGGCCCCAATCAGCCCCAGCATTTT. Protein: CASSWGPNQPQHF.

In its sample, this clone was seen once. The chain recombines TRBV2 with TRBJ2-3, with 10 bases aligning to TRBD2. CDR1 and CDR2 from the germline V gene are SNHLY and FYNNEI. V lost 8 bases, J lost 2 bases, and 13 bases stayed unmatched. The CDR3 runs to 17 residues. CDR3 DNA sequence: TGTGCCAGCTCACTAGGAGCTAGCGGGGGTCTCACAGATACGCAGTATTTT. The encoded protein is CASSLGASGGLTDTQYF.

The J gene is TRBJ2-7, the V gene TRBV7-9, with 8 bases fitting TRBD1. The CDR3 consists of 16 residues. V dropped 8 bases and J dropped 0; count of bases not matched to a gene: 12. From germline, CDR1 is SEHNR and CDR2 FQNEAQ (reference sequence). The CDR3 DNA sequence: TGTGCCAGCGGTCGGCAAATTGGGACAGGCTCCTACGAGCAGTACTTC. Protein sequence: CASGRQIGTGSYEQYF.

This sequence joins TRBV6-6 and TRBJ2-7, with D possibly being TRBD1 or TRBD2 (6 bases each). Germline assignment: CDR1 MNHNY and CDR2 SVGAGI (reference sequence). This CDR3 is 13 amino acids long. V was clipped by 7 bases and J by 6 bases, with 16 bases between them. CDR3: CASNPPGAGEQYF. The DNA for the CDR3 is TGTGCCAGCAACCCCCCGGGGGCAGGCGAGCAGTACTTC.

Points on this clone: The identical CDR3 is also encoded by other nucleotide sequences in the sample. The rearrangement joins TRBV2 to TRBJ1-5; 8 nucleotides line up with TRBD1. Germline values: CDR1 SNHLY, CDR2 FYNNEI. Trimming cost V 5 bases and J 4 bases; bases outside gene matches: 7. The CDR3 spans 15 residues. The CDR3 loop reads CASSSDRGGNQPQHF. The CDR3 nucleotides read TGTGCCAGCAGTTCCGACAGGGGAGGAAATCAGCCCCAGCATTTT.